These T cell receptor beta chains were read from a single sample in a study of blood T cells in healthy people across ages. A single record per CDR3 protein comes from TCRdb applying MiXCR to the 5' RACE reads. The sample records some 1.5 million distinct CDR3 sequences, under 55% being singletons. Sequences were obtained from blood. These receptor sequences come from a woman aged 18-35 years in good health. CDR3s include the opening cysteine and the closing phenylalanine or tryptophan. Each record gives: clone size, J gene, D gene, V gene, CDR3 DNA, CDR3 protein. The D gene is left open where the match is weak. Rows may omit the clone size; those that give it use once, few, many or a size class.

clone_size: few
j_call: TRBJ2-3
d_call: TRBD2
v_call: TRBV5-6
cdr3_nt: TGTGCCAGCAGCTTGGGACTAGCTCATGCAGATACGCAGTATTTT
cdr3_aa: CASSLGLAHADTQYF

clone_size: once
j_call: TRBJ2-7
d_call: TRBD1
v_call: TRBV29-1
cdr3_nt: TGCAGCGGTATCGACAGGGAAGTAGACGAGCAGTACTTC
cdr3_aa: CSGIDREVDEQYF

clone_size: many
j_call: TRBJ2-7
d_call: -
v_call: TRBV12-3/TRBV12-4
cdr3_nt: TGTGCCAGCAGTTTAGAAACAGGCTACGAGCAGTACTTC
cdr3_aa: CASSLETGYEQYF

clone_size: -
j_call: TRBJ2-5
d_call: -
v_call: TRBV5-1
cdr3_nt: TGCGCCAGCAGCTTGGACGGCAGGGGTAATGGAGAGACCCAGTACTTC
cdr3_aa: CASSLDGRGNGETQYF

clone_size: few
j_call: TRBJ2-3
d_call: -
v_call: TRBV4-2
cdr3_nt: TGTGCCAGCAGCCCATACAGGGATACTACGCAGTATTTT
cdr3_aa: CASSPYRDTTQYF

clone_size: few
j_call: TRBJ2-3
d_call: -
v_call: TRBV12-3/TRBV12-4
cdr3_nt: TGTGCCAGCAAGACGGTAAAGGCCACAGATACGCAGTATTTT
cdr3_aa: CASKTVKATDTQYF

clone_size: -
j_call: TRBJ2-7
d_call: TRBD2
v_call: TRBV12-3/TRBV12-4
cdr3_nt: TGTGCCAGCAGTACTAGCGGGATTTACGAGCAGTACTTC
cdr3_aa: CASSTSGIYEQYF

clone_size: few
j_call: TRBJ2-3
d_call: -
v_call: TRBV5-8
cdr3_nt: TGTGCCAGCCCGGGGAGCTCTTTGGCCCTCTACACAGATACGCAGTATTTT
cdr3_aa: CASPGSSLALYTDTQYF

clone_size: -
j_call: TRBJ2-5
d_call: TRBD2
v_call: TRBV18
cdr3_nt: TGTGCCAGCTCACCCGACTTTCTGGCGGGAGGACCGGAGACCCAGTACTTC
cdr3_aa: CASSPDFLAGGPETQYF

clone_size: few
j_call: TRBJ2-2
d_call: -
v_call: TRBV6-5
cdr3_nt: TGTGCCAGCAGTCCTACCTACACCGGGGAGCTGTTTTTT
cdr3_aa: CASSPTYTGELFF

clone_size: -
j_call: TRBJ2-7
d_call: -
v_call: TRBV4-3
cdr3_nt: TGCGCCAGCAGCCAAGCTCAAGCGGCCCCCTACGAGCAGTACTTC
cdr3_aa: CASSQAQAAPYEQYF

clone_size: once
j_call: TRBJ1-5
d_call: -
v_call: TRBV12-3/TRBV12-4
cdr3_nt: TGTGCCAGCGACGAGGGTGGGAATCAGCCCCAGCATTTT
cdr3_aa: CASDEGGNQPQHF

clone_size: many
j_call: TRBJ1-2
d_call: -
v_call: TRBV3-1
cdr3_nt: TGTGCCAGCAGCCAGCCCCCCGACTATGGCTACACCTTC
cdr3_aa: CASSQPPDYGYTF

clone_size: -
j_call: TRBJ2-3
d_call: TRBD2
v_call: TRBV6-5
cdr3_nt: TGTGCGACTAGCGGATTCACAGATACGCAGTATTTT
cdr3_aa: CATSGFTDTQYF

clone_size: -
j_call: TRBJ2-3
d_call: TRBD1
v_call: TRBV5-1
cdr3_nt: TGCGCCAGCAGCTTGGGAGGGGGCATGAACACAGATACGCAGTATTTT
cdr3_aa: CASSLGGGMNTDTQYF

clone_size: few
j_call: TRBJ1-4
d_call: TRBD1
v_call: TRBV6-1
cdr3_nt: TGTGCCAGCAGTGCGCCGGACAGGGGGAATGAAAAACTGTTTTTT
cdr3_aa: CASSAPDRGNEKLFF

clone_size: few
j_call: TRBJ1-5
d_call: TRBD1
v_call: TRBV2
cdr3_nt: TGTGCCAGCAGTGTGGGGACAGGGGGCTATCAGCCCCAGCATTTT
cdr3_aa: CASSVGTGGYQPQHF

clone_size: few
j_call: TRBJ1-1
d_call: -
v_call: TRBV7-9
cdr3_nt: TGTGCCAGCAGCTTAGTCGGGGAAGAAGCTTTCTTT
cdr3_aa: CASSLVGEEAFF

clone_size: few
j_call: TRBJ2-1
d_call: -
v_call: TRBV7-2
cdr3_nt: TGTGCCAGCAGCTTGACCGGGACACCGAACAATGAGCAGTTCTTC
cdr3_aa: CASSLTGTPNNEQFF

clone_size: -
j_call: TRBJ1-2
d_call: -
v_call: TRBV12-5
cdr3_nt: TGTGCTAGTGGTTTGGTACGCGGTGGCTACACCTTC
cdr3_aa: CASGLVRGGYTF

clone_size: few
j_call: TRBJ2-7
d_call: TRBD2
v_call: TRBV13
cdr3_nt: TGTGCCAGCAGCTCCGTAGCGGGAGGGTCCTACGAGCAGTACTTC
cdr3_aa: CASSSVAGGSYEQYF

clone_size: few
j_call: TRBJ2-1
d_call: TRBD2
v_call: TRBV20-1
cdr3_nt: TGCAGTGCTAGGGACTTTTTAGCGGGAGGGTACAATGAGCAGTTCTTC
cdr3_aa: CSARDFLAGGYNEQFF

clone_size: -
j_call: TRBJ2-1
d_call: -
v_call: TRBV9
cdr3_nt: TGTGCCAGCAGCGTAGGAGCTCCGAGAGGGAATGAGCAGTTCTTC
cdr3_aa: CASSVGAPRGNEQFF

clone_size: -
j_call: TRBJ2-7
d_call: TRBD2
v_call: TRBV20-1
cdr3_nt: TGCAGTGCTAGAGGCGGGACTAGCGTTTCCTACGAGCAGTACTTC
cdr3_aa: CSARGGTSVSYEQYF

clone_size: -
j_call: TRBJ2-7
d_call: TRBD2
v_call: TRBV7-2
cdr3_nt: TGTGCCAGCACCAGGGCTCTAGCGGGAGGTTTTTACGAGCAGTACTTC
cdr3_aa: CASTRALAGGFYEQYF

clone_size: many
j_call: TRBJ2-3
d_call: -
v_call: TRBV4-1
cdr3_nt: TGCGCCAGCAGCTTTACGGTCACCACAGATACGCAGTATTTT
cdr3_aa: CASSFTVTTDTQYF

clone_size: -
j_call: TRBJ2-3
d_call: -
v_call: TRBV20-1
cdr3_nt: TGCAGTGCTAGAGTCAGGGGGGGGTCAGATACGCAGTATTTT
cdr3_aa: CSARVRGGSDTQYF

clone_size: -
j_call: TRBJ1-4
d_call: -
v_call: TRBV4-3
cdr3_nt: TGCGCCAGCAGCCAAGATTTTTCATCATCCTGGAGTGAAAAACTGTTTTTT
cdr3_aa: CASSQDFSSSWSEKLFF

clone_size: few
j_call: TRBJ2-1
d_call: TRBD2
v_call: TRBV20-1
cdr3_nt: TGCAGTGCTTTTATTCCACCGGGACTAGCGGGGGTCAATGAGCAGTTCTTC
cdr3_aa: CSAFIPPGLAGVNEQFF

clone_size: few
j_call: TRBJ1-4
d_call: -
v_call: TRBV12-3/TRBV12-4
cdr3_nt: TGTGCCAGCAGTTTATGGGCAACTAATGAAAAACTGTTTTTT
cdr3_aa: CASSLWATNEKLFF

clone_size: -
j_call: TRBJ1-5
d_call: -
v_call: TRBV7-8
cdr3_nt: TGTGCCAGCAGCTTCTACGAGCGATATAGCAATCCGCCCCAGCATTTT
cdr3_aa: CASSFYERYSNPPQHF

clone_size: few
j_call: TRBJ1-2
d_call: TRBD1
v_call: TRBV5-1
cdr3_nt: TGCGCCAGCAGCTTGAGGCCCGACAGGGAAGTCGGCTACACCTTC
cdr3_aa: CASSLRPDREVGYTF

clone_size: -
j_call: TRBJ2-7
d_call: TRBD2
v_call: TRBV11-1
cdr3_nt: TGTGCCGGCAGCTTAGCGCGTCTAGCGGGTCCCTACGAGCAGTACTTC
cdr3_aa: CAGSLARLAGPYEQYF

clone_size: -
j_call: TRBJ1-2
d_call: -
v_call: TRBV7-9
cdr3_nt: TGTGCCAGCAGCTGGTTAGGGGAAGTCAACTATGGCTACACCTTC
cdr3_aa: CASSWLGEVNYGYTF

clone_size: -
j_call: TRBJ2-5
d_call: -
v_call: TRBV28
cdr3_nt: TGTGCCAGCAGTTTTTCCGAGCGGGTCCAAGAGACCCAGTACTTC
cdr3_aa: CASSFSERVQETQYF

clone_size: -
j_call: TRBJ2-2
d_call: TRBD1
v_call: TRBV2
cdr3_nt: TGTGCCAGCAGCAGGGACAGGGGGCTCCCCGGGGAGCTGTTTTTT
cdr3_aa: CASSRDRGLPGELFF

clone_size: -
j_call: TRBJ1-1
d_call: -
v_call: TRBV9
cdr3_nt: TGTGCCAGCAGCCCCCCGGGAGGGGGAGGCACTGAAGCTTTCTTT
cdr3_aa: CASSPPGGGGTEAFF

clone_size: -
j_call: TRBJ1-4
d_call: TRBD1
v_call: TRBV7-2
cdr3_nt: TGTGCCAGCAGCCAGACAGGGCTTAATGAAAAACTGTTTTTT
cdr3_aa: CASSQTGLNEKLFF

clone_size: -
j_call: TRBJ2-3
d_call: -
v_call: TRBV20-1
cdr3_nt: TGCAGTGGCGCTGCCGTCCTAGACGATACGCAGTATTTT
cdr3_aa: CSGAAVLDDTQYF

clone_size: -
j_call: TRBJ2-1
d_call: -
v_call: TRBV28
cdr3_nt: TGTGCCAGCAGTTCCCCTGCAGCCGAGCAGTTCTTC
cdr3_aa: CASSSPAAEQFF

clone_size: -
j_call: TRBJ2-7
d_call: -
v_call: TRBV28
cdr3_nt: TGTGCCAGCAGGAAGGACAGCGCAAAATCCTACGAGCAGTACTTC
cdr3_aa: CASRKDSAKSYEQYF

clone_size: once
j_call: TRBJ2-3
d_call: TRBD2
v_call: TRBV4-3
cdr3_nt: TGCGCCAGCAGCCAACTAGTACTAGCGGCCCCACTGTATTTT
cdr3_aa: CASSQLVLAAPLYF

clone_size: many
j_call: TRBJ2-4
d_call: -
v_call: TRBV7-2
cdr3_nt: TGTGCCAGCAGCTTACGCCTAGCCAAAAACATTCAGTACTTC
cdr3_aa: CASSLRLAKNIQYF

clone_size: few
j_call: TRBJ2-1
d_call: TRBD2
v_call: TRBV6-2/TRBV6-3
cdr3_nt: TGTGCCAGCAGCCCCCGCCCCCATAGCGGGAGCGGTTTCAATGAGCAGTTCTTC
cdr3_aa: CASSPRPHSGSGFNEQFF

clone_size: -
j_call: TRBJ2-7
d_call: -
v_call: TRBV25-1
cdr3_nt: TGTGCCAGCAGTGAAGAAGGGGGGATTTCCTACAATGAGCAGTACTTC
cdr3_aa: CASSEEGGISYNEQYF

clone_size: few
j_call: TRBJ1-6
d_call: -
v_call: TRBV7-9
cdr3_nt: TGTGCCAGCAGCGCGGACTTCTATAATTCACCCCTCCACTTT
cdr3_aa: CASSADFYNSPLHF

clone_size: -
j_call: TRBJ1-4
d_call: -
v_call: TRBV6-5
cdr3_nt: TGTGCCAGCAGTTTCAACACAGTTAATGAAAAACTGTTTTTT
cdr3_aa: CASSFNTVNEKLFF

clone_size: -
j_call: TRBJ1-5
d_call: -
v_call: TRBV5-6
cdr3_nt: TGTACCAGCAGCTTGGCCGGGATACACCAGCCCCAGCATTTT
cdr3_aa: CTSSLAGIHQPQHF

clone_size: once
j_call: TRBJ2-1
d_call: -
v_call: TRBV3-1
cdr3_nt: TGTGCCAGCAGCCCCGATGATGGACTCGGCGAGCAGTTCTTC
cdr3_aa: CASSPDDGLGEQFF

clone_size: -
j_call: TRBJ2-4
d_call: TRBD2
v_call: TRBV12-3/TRBV12-4
cdr3_nt: TGTGCCAGCAGTTCCGGGACTAGCGGACACCCCGTCAAAAACATTCAGTACTTC
cdr3_aa: CASSSGTSGHPVKNIQYF

clone_size: -
j_call: TRBJ2-7
d_call: -
v_call: TRBV7-9
cdr3_nt: TGTGCCAGCAGGGGGCTAGGAGGGGACATTTACGAGCAGTACTTC
cdr3_aa: CASRGLGGDIYEQYF

clone_size: few
j_call: TRBJ2-7
d_call: -
v_call: TRBV20-1
cdr3_nt: TGCAGTGCTAGAGATCGGAGTGATTACGAGCAGTACTTC
cdr3_aa: CSARDRSDYEQYF